This T cell receptor (beta chain) was recorded in a study of cytomegalovirus exposure and HLA in healthy donors. Study summary: Counted in an early data release were tens of millions of unique TCRs from HLA-typed donors.

Study results and caveats: Reportedly, a later analysis found an Asian-associated ancestry cluster had fewer N-insertions than the approximately 700-donor mean. Owing to their indistinguishability, certain V segments, notably TRBV6-2 and TRBV6-3, were excluded.

The PCR had 60 Vbeta and 13 Jbeta primers. Measured with immunoSEQ multiplex PCR; TCRdb has only the in-frame clones, and not every one. The table lists some 200,000 clones. Trimming cost V 5 bases and J 1 base, with 8 bases left between them. The CDR3 sequence is 13 residues long. CDR1 MGHDK and CDR2 SYGVNS come from the germline V gene. Details on this clone: The target antigen is unknown.

The TCR originated in a woman under 30 in good health and CMV-seropositive. The chain joins TRBV25-1 to TRBJ1-1; D gene uncertain. Sequenced input: PBMCs. The DNA of the CDR3 is TGTGCCAGCAGTCACCCAGGGAACACTGAAGCTTTCTTT. Translated: CASSHPGNTEAFF.